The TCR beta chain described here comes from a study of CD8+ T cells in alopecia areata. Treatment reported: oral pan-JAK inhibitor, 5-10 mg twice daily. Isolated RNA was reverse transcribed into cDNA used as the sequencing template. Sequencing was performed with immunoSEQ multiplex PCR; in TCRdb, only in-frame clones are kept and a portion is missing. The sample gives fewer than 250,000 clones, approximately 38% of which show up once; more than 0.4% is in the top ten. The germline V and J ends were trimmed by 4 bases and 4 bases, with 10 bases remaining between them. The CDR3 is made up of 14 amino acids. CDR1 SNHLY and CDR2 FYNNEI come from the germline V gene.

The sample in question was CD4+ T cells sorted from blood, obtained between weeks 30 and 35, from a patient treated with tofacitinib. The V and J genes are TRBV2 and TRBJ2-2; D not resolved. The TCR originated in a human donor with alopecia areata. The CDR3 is CASSADPLTGELFF. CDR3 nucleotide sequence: TGTGCCAGCAGTGCGGACCCCCTCACCGGGGAGCTGTTTTTT.